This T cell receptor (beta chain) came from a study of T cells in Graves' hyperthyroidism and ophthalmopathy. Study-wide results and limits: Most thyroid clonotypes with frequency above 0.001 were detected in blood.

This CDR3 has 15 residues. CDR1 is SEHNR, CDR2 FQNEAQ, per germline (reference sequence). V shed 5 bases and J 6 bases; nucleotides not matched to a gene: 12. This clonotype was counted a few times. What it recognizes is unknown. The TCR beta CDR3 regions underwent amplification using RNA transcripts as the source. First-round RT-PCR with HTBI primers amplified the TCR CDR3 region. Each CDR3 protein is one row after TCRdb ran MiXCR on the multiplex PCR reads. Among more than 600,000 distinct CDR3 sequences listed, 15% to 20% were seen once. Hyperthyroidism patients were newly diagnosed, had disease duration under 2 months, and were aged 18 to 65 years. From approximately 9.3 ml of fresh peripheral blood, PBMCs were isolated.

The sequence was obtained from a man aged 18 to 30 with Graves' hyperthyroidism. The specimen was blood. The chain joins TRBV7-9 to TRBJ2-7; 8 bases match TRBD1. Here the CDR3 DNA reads TGTGCCAGCAGCCCTTCGGGGACAGGTATACTCGAGCAGTACTTC. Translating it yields CASSPSGTGILEQYF.